Reported below is one TCR beta chain. The antigen remains undetermined. The CDR3 runs 16 residues. V shed 0 bases and J shed 0 bases, with 10 bases lying between them. Looked up from germline, CDR1 is SGHRS and CDR2 is YFSETQ. The PCR had 60 Vbeta and 13 Jbeta primers. The data were produced by immunoSEQ multiplex PCR, yet TCRdb's version contains in-frame clones alone and is incomplete. In the table there are 160,000 or so clones, around 80% of which are singletons. This entry is derived from a study of cytomegalovirus exposure and HLA in healthy donors. General observations from the study: In presence/absence analyses, roughly uniform sequencing depth across donors was assumed.

Sequencing used PBMCs. The V gene is TRBV5-1, the J gene TRBJ2-4; D gene unclear. This TCR was recovered from a man aged 35-49 years in good health and CMV-seronegative. This CDR3 reads CASSLALSVAKNIQYF. DNA for the CDR3: TGCGCCAGCAGCTTGGCCCTCTCAGTAGCCAAAAACATTCAGTACTTC.